Listed here are 9 T cell receptor beta chains from one sample, sequenced in a study of blood T cell repertoires in COVID-19. The table came from immunoSEQ multiplex PCR; TCRdb's copy has only in-frame clones and leaves some out. The table has 200,000 to 250,000 clones, over 80% seen once. Sequencing used peripheral blood. The receptors were gathered from a man aged 30-40 years with COVID-19, enrolled during active disease.

The gene calls are TRBV28 and TRBJ1-2; no clear D. V was clipped by 6 bases and J by 5 bases, with 19 bases between them. Germline V lookup: CDR1 MDHEN, CDR2 SYDVKM. This CDR3 has 15 amino acids. The CDR3 region has the DNA TGTGCCAGCAGCGTACTCGAGGGAGGTTGGTATGGCTACACCTTC. This sequence encodes CASSVLEGGWYGYTF.

The rearrangement uses TRBV14 and TRBJ1-2, with TRBD1 identical over 9 bases. Trimming took 0 bases from V and 6 from J; bases not matched to a gene: 5. The CDR3 extends over 15 amino acids. CDR1 and CDR2 (germline): SGHDN, FVKESK. CDR3 region: CASSQDWGQGNGYTF. The CDR3 bases are TGTGCCAGCAGCCAAGATTGGGGACAGGGTAATGGCTACACCTTC.

The genes are TRBV10-3 and TRBJ2-3; tentative D call: TRBD2 (6 bases). The V gene's germline CDR1 is ENHRY and CDR2 SYGVKD. The V gene lost 3 bases and the J gene lost 1 base, with 14 bases spanning the gap. The CDR3 sequence is 16 residues long. As DNA, the CDR3 is TGTGCCATCAGTGATACGGGGGAAAGGGGCACAGATACGCAGTATTTT. Protein product: CAISDTGERGTDTQYF.

The chain carries TRBV5-4 and TRBJ1-2, with 8 bases that match TRBD1. The CDR3 sequence is 14 residues long. CDR1 is SGHNT, CDR2 YYREEE, per germline (reference sequence). Trimming cost V 4 bases and J 6 bases; bases outside gene matches: 8. In nucleotides, the CDR3 is TGTGCCAGCAGCGGCGGACAGGGTAGTAATGGCTACACCTTC. Translating gives CASSGGQGSNGYTF.

The V and J genes are TRBV5-1 and TRBJ2-5; D may be TRBD1 (5 bases). The CDR3 is 15 amino acids. V was cut by 0 bases and J by 2 bases, with 11 bases left in between. Germline CDR1 is SGHRS and CDR2 is YFSETQ. The CDR3 loop is CASSLAAGRQETQYF. CDR3 sequence (DNA): TGCGCCAGCAGCTTGGCGGCAGGGCGTCAAGAGACCCAGTACTTC.

The V and J genes are TRBV6-5 and TRBJ1-2, with D possibly TRBD1 on 6 matching bases. V was pared by 6 bases and J by 7 bases, with 9 bases between. Per germline, CDR1 MNHEY and CDR2 SVGAGI. The CDR3 is 11 residues long. CDR3 nucleotide sequence: TGTGCCAGCAGGTCGACAGGTGGCTACACCTTC. It is translated as CASRSTGGYTF.

The chain joins TRBV5-1 to TRBJ2-7, with a tentative D call TRBD1 (6 bases). V dropped 4 bases and J dropped 6 bases, with 17 bases sitting between them. CDR1 SGHRS and CDR2 YFSETQ come from the germline V gene. The CDR3 consists of 14 residues. The chain's CDR3 is CASSIRTVGSEQYF. CDR3 nucleotide sequence: TGCGCCAGCAGCATTAGGACAGTTGGTAGCGAGCAGTACTTC.

The rearrangement joins TRBV7-9 to TRBJ1-2, with D perhaps TRBD1 (6 bases). Germline V gene data show CDR1 as SEHNR and CDR2 as FQNEAQ (reference sequence). The ends were cut back, 5 bases at V and 12 bases at J, with 16 bases in the middle. The CDR3 is made up of 12 amino acids. The CDR3 DNA reads TGTGCCAGCAGCCCCGAGTCGGGACACCACACCTTC. Translation: CASSPESGHHTF.

This clone was seen just once. Here the CDR3 DNA reads TGTGCCAGCACGAGCGGAGTTTCACCCCTCCACTTT. Its protein product is CASTSGVSPLHF. The V and J genes are TRBV6-5 and TRBJ1-6; D not certain. Trimming took off 7 bases at V and 9 bases at J, with 10 bases between the two ends. Germline V gene lookup returns CDR1 MNHEY and CDR2 SVGAGI. CDR3 length: 12 residues.